This T cell receptor beta chain appears in the sequencing data of a study of response to subunit inactivated influenza vaccine. With regard to this clonotype: Its antigen remains unidentified.

Study conclusions and caveats: Each seasonal influenza vaccination recruits few new T cells, the authors suggested.

TCRdb re-called the RT-PCR reads through MiXCR, storing one row per CDR3 protein. The sample shows a few hundred thousand distinct CDR3 sequences, less than 15% of them seen only once. Trimming pared 6 bases from V and 0 bases from J, leaving 17 bases between. CDR3 length: 17 residues. Per the germline V gene, CDR1 is MDHEN and CDR2 is SYDVKM. The chain carries TRBV28 and TRBJ2-2, with D perhaps assigned TRBD1 or TRBD2 (5 bases each). The sample in question was PBMCs from blood, obtained about 13 days after vaccination. The sequence came from a man aged 50 or older who received an inactivated influenza vaccine. DNA of the CDR3: TGTGCCAGCAGCTTGCTTCGGGGCTACGCGAACACCGGGGAGCTGTTTTTT. The encoded protein is CASSLLRGYANTGELFF. The whole variable domain, remainder taken from reference TRBV28 and TRBJ2-2, is DVKVTQSSRYLVKRTGEKVFLECVQDMDHENMFWYRQDPGLGLRLIYFSYDVKMKEKGDIPEGYSVSREKKERFSLILESASTNQTSMYLCASSLLRGYANTGELFFGEGSRLTVL.